The 19 T cell receptor beta chains listed next were all sequenced from one sample in a study of graft-versus-host responses after intestinal transplantation. Profiling relied on immunoSEQ multiplex PCR, and the TCRdb table lists in-frame clones only, not all of them. This sample has tens of thousands of clones; about 90% occur once, and the top ten carry about 1.3%. The antigens of these receptors remain unknown. Sequencing used unstimulated CD8+ T cells sorted from spleen or lymph node cells, obtained before intestinal transplant. Source of these receptors: a human donor who received an intestinal transplant.

The chain is built from TRBV9 and TRBJ2-5, with a tentative D call TRBD2 (5 bases). Germline CDR1 reads SGDLS; CDR2 reads YYNGEE. The CDR3 consists of 15 residues. The V gene lost 0 bases and the J gene lost 1 base, with 10 bases spanning the gap. CDR3 amino acids: CASSVEAGSQETQYF. For the CDR3, the DNA is TGTGCCAGCAGCGTAGAGGCGGGCTCCCAAGAGACCCAGTACTTC.

The V and J genes are TRBV13 and TRBJ2-7, with 11 positions matching TRBD2. V was clipped by 5 bases and J by 2 bases; unmatched bases: 8. The CDR3 length is 16 residues. Germline CDR1 is PRHDT and CDR2 is FYEKMQ (reference sequence). CDR3 DNA sequence: TGTGCCAGCAGCCCCCGACTAGCGGGGACCACCTACGAGCAGTACTTC. Protein product: CASSPRLAGTTYEQYF.

This clone was counted once. The V gene is TRBV6-6, the J gene TRBJ2-7; 9 bases are shared with TRBD2. Germline V CDR1 and CDR2: MNHNY, SVGAGI (reference sequence). CDR3 size: 14 residues. The V segment lost 10 bases and the J segment 7 bases; nucleotides outside the gene matches: 14. The CDR3 reads CAISWASGVREQYF. CDR3 sequence (DNA): TGTGCCATTTCGTGGGCTAGCGGGGTTAGGGAGCAGTACTTC.

The chain combines TRBV6-1 with TRBJ2-1; D gene uncertain. CDR3 length: 11 residues. The germline CDR1 and CDR2 sequences are MNHNS and SASEGT. The ends were cut back, 4 bases at V and 4 bases at J, with 2 bases in the middle. CDR3 sequence (DNA): TGTGCCAGCAGTGTATACAATGAGCAGTTCTTC. Translation: CASSVYNEQFF.

As concerns this clone: The junction and the germline gene differ at one end; a read error may be behind it. This chain connects TRBV7-7 to TRBJ2-3; D assignment may be TRBD1 or TRBD2 (6 bases each). The CDR3 has 13 residues. Germline CDR1 and CDR2: SSHAT and FNYEAQ (reference sequence). The CDR3 region is CASSLGGLDTQYF. CDR3 DNA sequence: TGTGCTAGCAGCTTAGGGGGACTAGATACGCAGTATTTT.

The rearrangement uses TRBV9 and TRBJ2-3, with 9 bases matching TRBD2. Germline-derived CDR1 and CDR2 are SGDLS and YYNGEE. V trimming: 4 bases; J trimming: 0 bases; junction bases outside the gene matches: 9. The CDR3 is 17 amino acids. CDR3: CASSLTLAGLSTDTQYF. The CDR3 bases are TGTGCCAGCAGCCTGACCCTAGCGGGGCTTAGCACAGATACGCAGTATTTT.

The chain employs TRBV13 and TRBJ2-3; TRBD2 matches 13 bases. CDR1 is PRHDT, CDR2 FYEKMQ, per germline (reference sequence). CDR3 length: 16 amino acids. The ends lost 4 bases at V and 2 bases at J; junction bases unmatched: 3. CDR3 DNA sequence: TGTGCCAGCAGCTCGGGACTAGCGGGGCTCACAGATACGCAGTATTTT. The encoded protein is CASSSGLAGLTDTQYF.

The chain couples TRBV5-6 to TRBJ1-1; D is unresolved. Trimming left V 3 bases short and J 4 bases short, with 16 bases between. This CDR3 region has 15 residues. In germline, CDR1 is SGHDT, CDR2 YYEEEE. For the CDR3, the DNA is TGTGCCAGCAGCTCCCCCTCGCTGGGGAGCACTGAAGCTTTCTTT. Protein product: CASSSPSLGSTEAFF.

The rearrangement uses TRBV4-1 and TRBJ2-7; a possible D gene is TRBD2 (6 bases). The CDR3 extends over 13 amino acids. Germline V gives CDR1 MGHRA, CDR2 YSYEKL. Trimming left V 5 bases short and J 2 bases short, with 10 bases between. In DNA form, the CDR3 reads TGCGCCAGCAGCGGGACTGCAGCCTACGAGCAGTACTTC. It translates to CASSGTAAYEQYF.

This rearrangement joins TRBV10-2 to TRBJ1-1, with D perhaps TRBD1 (5 bases). In germline, CDR1 is WSHSY, CDR2 SAAADI. CDR3 length equals 14 residues. The ends were cut back, 7 bases at V and 3 bases at J, with 15 bases in the middle. DNA of the CDR3: TGCGCCAGCAATGCAGGGAACGATGACACTGAAGCTTTCTTT. Translation gives CASNAGNDDTEAFF.

About this clone itself: One junction end does not reproduce the germline sequence, and a read error may be involved. The chain uses TRBV7-9 and TRBJ2-7; the match to TRBD1 covers 9 bases. The CDR3 is made up of 11 amino acids. Germline values: CDR1 SEHNR, CDR2 FQNEAQ (reference sequence). The CDR3 loop is CASSLGGTGNF. DNA of the CDR3: TGTGCCAGCAGCTTAGGCGGGACAGGGAACTTC. Full variable domain (rest looked up from reference TRBV7-9 and TRBJ2-7): DTGVSQNPRHKITKRGQNVTFRCDPISEHNRLYWYRQTLGQGPEFLTYFQNEAQLEKSRLLSDRFSAERPKGSFSTLEIQRTEQGDSAMYLCASSLGGTGNFGPGTRLTVT.

The chain combines TRBV5-1 with TRBJ2-3; tentatively, D is TRBD2 (5 bases). Germline V gene lookup returns CDR1 SGHRS and CDR2 YFSETQ. The V end was cut by 4 bases, the J end by 10 bases, with 16 bases between. The CDR3 covers 13 residues. CDR3 in DNA: TGCGCCAGCAGCCGACCCCTAGCCAATGCGCAGTATTTT. Protein product: CASSRPLANAQYF.

V usage is TRBV9 and J usage is TRBJ2-3; D gene uncertain. This CDR3 region has 16 residues. V lost 3 bases, J lost 2 bases, and 16 bases lay in between. Germline CDR1 and CDR2: SGDLS and YYNGEE. The CDR3 reads CASSATVTDFTDTQYF. The DNA of the CDR3 is TGTGCCAGCAGCGCAACCGTGACTGACTTCACAGATACGCAGTATTTT.

The chain links TRBV7-9 to TRBJ2-5; 10 nucleotides match TRBD2. CDR1 and CDR2 from the germline V gene are SEHNR and FQNEAQ (reference sequence). The trim removed 4 bases at V and 5 bases at J, leaving 7 bases unmatched. The CDR3 has 15 amino acids. The CDR3 here is CASSSLQRGGETQYF. CDR3 sequence (DNA): TGTGCCAGCAGCTCGCTCCAGCGGGGGGGGGAGACCCAGTACTTC.

The CDR3 coding sequence is TGCAGTGCTAGGGAGGACACTGAAGCTTTCTTT. Its protein is CSAREDTEAFF. The chain employs TRBV20-1 and TRBJ1-1; D unclear. V was trimmed by 3 bases and J by 3 bases, leaving 5 bases between them. The CDR3 is made up of 11 amino acids. Germline lookup yields CDR1 DFQATT and CDR2 SNEGSKA (reference sequence).

The V and J genes are TRBV9 and TRBJ2-5, with 13 bases identical to TRBD2. This CDR3 is built from 18 residues. V was pared by 4 bases and J by 0 bases, with 9 bases of the junction left unmatched. CDR1 is SGDLS, CDR2 YYNGEE, per germline. The CDR3 coding sequence is TGTGCCAGCAGCACCCGGACTAGCGGGGGAGAACACCAAGAGACCCAGTACTTC. It encodes CASSTRTSGGEHQETQYF.

This chain connects TRBV5-6 to TRBJ2-5, with TRBD2 matching 7 bases. The closer fit of TRBJ2-7 to the DNA end suggests the J call may be wrong. The CDR3 length is 14 residues. From germline, CDR1 is SGHDT and CDR2 YYEEEE. The CDR3 reads CASTAGLGIYEQYF. In DNA, the CDR3 is TGTGCCAGCACCGCCGGACTAGGTATCTACGAGCAGTACTTC.

This chain connects TRBV9 to TRBJ1-6; 7 nucleotides agree with TRBD1. The CDR3 has 14 residues. J was trimmed by 9 bases and V by 3 bases; bases with no gene match: 6. Germline CDR1 is SGDLS and CDR2 is YYNGEE. The chain's CDR3 is CASSGRGGFSPLHF. The CDR3 coding sequence is TGTGCCAGCAGCGGGAGAGGGGGCTTTTCACCCCTCCACTTT.

V and J are TRBV6-5 and TRBJ2-7; D is ambiguous. V lost 8 bases, J lost 6 bases, and 8 bases lay in between. The CDR3 runs to 10 residues. The germline V gene has CDR1 MNHEY and CDR2 SVGAGI. CDR3 sequence reads: CASPESEQYF. The CDR3 nucleotides read TGTGCCAGCCCCGAGAGCGAGCAGTACTTC.